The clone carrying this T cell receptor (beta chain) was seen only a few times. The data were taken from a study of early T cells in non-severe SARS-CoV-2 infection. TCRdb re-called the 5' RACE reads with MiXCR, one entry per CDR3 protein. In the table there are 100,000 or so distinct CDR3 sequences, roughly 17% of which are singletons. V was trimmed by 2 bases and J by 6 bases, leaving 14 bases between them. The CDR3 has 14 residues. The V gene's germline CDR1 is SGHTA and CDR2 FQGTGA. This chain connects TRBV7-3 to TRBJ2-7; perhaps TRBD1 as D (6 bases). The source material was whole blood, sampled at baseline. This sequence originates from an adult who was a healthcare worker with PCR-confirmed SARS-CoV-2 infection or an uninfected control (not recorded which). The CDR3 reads CASSLDPGAGEQYF. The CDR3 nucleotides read TGTGCCAGCAGCTTAGACCCAGGGGCAGGCGAGCAGTACTTC.